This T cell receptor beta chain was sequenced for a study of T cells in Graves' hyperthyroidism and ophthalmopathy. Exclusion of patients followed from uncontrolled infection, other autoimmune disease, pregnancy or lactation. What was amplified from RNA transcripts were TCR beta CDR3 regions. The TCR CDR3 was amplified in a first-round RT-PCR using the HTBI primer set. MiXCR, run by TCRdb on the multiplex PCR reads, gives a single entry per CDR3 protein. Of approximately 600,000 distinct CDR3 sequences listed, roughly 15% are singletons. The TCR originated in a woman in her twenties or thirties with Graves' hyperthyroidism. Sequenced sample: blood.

As DNA, the CDR3 is TGCAGCGTTGGAGGCTCCAACTATGGCTACACCTTC. This sequence encodes CSVGGSNYGYTF. The rearrangement uses TRBV29-1 and TRBJ1-2, with D unclear. The CDR3 loop spans 12 amino acids. Trimming took off 4 bases at V and 2 bases at J, with 8 bases between the two ends. The V gene's germline CDR1 is SQVTM and CDR2 ANQGSEA.